This T cell receptor beta chain was sequenced during a study of radiotherapy plus CTLA-4 blockade in lung cancer. For the study at large: Objective responses arose in 15% to 20% of patients, and under 40% experienced disease control. General study points: Once radiotherapy plus ipilimumab had been given, TCR clones derived from tumor expanded in blood.

This clone was seen just once. What it recognizes is unknown. Lung cancer patients with chemo-refractory metastatic non-small-cell disease were given focal radiation plus CTLA-4 blockade with ipilimumab. TCRdb keeps only in-frame clones here, not all; method: immunoSEQ multiplex PCR. The table lists about 50,000 clones, 84% of them singletons. The source was peripheral blood, collected from a patient treated with radiotherapy plus ipilimumab. This TCR was sampled from a human donor with non-small cell lung cancer whose response to radiotherapy plus ipilimumab could not be evaluated.

CDR3 residues: CASSEPDTSGSYEQYF. The CDR3 bases are TGTGCCAGCAGTGAACCTGATACTAGCGGTTCCTACGAGCAGTACTTC. This chain joins TRBV6-1 and TRBJ2-5, with 8 bases identical to TRBD2. The J call is uncertain, as TRBJ2-7 better fits the DNA end. The germline V gene has CDR1 MNHNS and CDR2 SASEGT. CDR3 size: 16 residues.